Below are 28 T cell receptor beta chains sequenced from a single sample in a study of CD8+CD57+ T cells in acquired aplastic anemia. It was genomic DNA that served as the template for profiling TCR beta VDJ and CDR3. MiXCR, applied by TCRdb to the reads, yields one record per CDR3 protein. The table shows approximately 190,000 distinct CDR3 sequences, with less than 60% occurring only once. Patients chosen for sequencing had CD8+CD57+ cells that had expanded, as shown by flow cytometry. Sequenced material: sorted CD4+, CD8+, or CD8+CD57+ T cells (not recorded which) from PBMCs. The source of these receptors is a human donor with aplastic anemia.

The chain combines TRBV9 with TRBJ2-1, with 12 nucleotides matching TRBD2. CDR1 is SGDLS and CDR2 is YYNGEE in the germline V gene. The CDR3 totals 15 residues. V lost 0 bases to trimming and J lost 12 bases; unmatched junction nucleotides: 7. The chain's CDR3 is CASSVELAGGHGQFF. In DNA, the CDR3 is TGTGCCAGCAGCGTAGAACTAGCGGGAGGCCATGGGCAGTTCTTC. The variable domain in full, completed from reference TRBV9 and TRBJ2-1, reads DSGVTQTPKHLITATGQRVTLRCSPRSGDLSVYWYQQSLDQGLQFLIQYYNGEERAKGNILERFSAQQFPDLHSELNLSSLELGDSALYFCASSVELAGGHGQFFGPGTRLTVL.

This clonotype has ten or more counts. The chain carries TRBV4-1 and TRBJ1-3; no clear D gene. From germline, CDR1 is MGHRA and CDR2 YSYEKL. Trimming left V 4 bases short and J 2 bases short, with 12 bases between. This CDR3 is 15 amino acids long. DNA of the CDR3: TGCGCCAGCAGCCTTCAAAGGAGCACTGGAAACACCATATATTTT. Residues: CASSLQRSTGNTIYF.

This clonotype was seen only a few times. The chain is built from TRBV29-1 and TRBJ2-7, with a tentative D call TRBD1 (7 bases). Deletions cut 8 bases from V and 4 bases from J, with 15 bases between. Germline V CDR1 and CDR2: SQVTM, ANQGSEA. This CDR3 is built from 12 residues. This CDR3 is CSTRGTAYEQYF. The CDR3, as DNA: TGCAGCACCCGCGGGACAGCTTACGAGCAGTACTTC.

This clonotype was counted at least ten times. CDR3 bases: TGTGCCACCAGCACAACCCTGAGGGCTAGCGGGAAGAATGAGCAGTTCTTC. Encoded protein: CATSTTLRASGKNEQFF. The chain recombines TRBV15 with TRBJ2-1; 9 bases are shared with TRBD2. In germline, CDR1 is LNHNV, CDR2 YYDKDF (reference sequence). With 4 bases clipped from V and 7 bases from J, the junction kept 14 bases outside the gene matches. The CDR3 spans 17 residues.

The chain employs TRBV6-4 and TRBJ2-7; tentatively, D is TRBD1 (5 bases). Deletions cut 4 bases from V and 5 bases from J, with 15 bases between. The CDR3 covers 14 residues. Germline CDR1 is MRHNA and CDR2 is SNTAGT. In DNA form, the CDR3 reads TGTGCCAGCAGTGGCAGGGCGTTGAGCGACGAGCAGTACTTC. It encodes CASSGRALSDEQYF.

This chain uses TRBV5-1 with TRBJ2-1; 10 bases are a match to TRBD2. This CDR3 has 15 amino acids. CDR1 is SGHRS and CDR2 is YFSETQ in the germline V gene. The ends lost 4 bases at V and 8 bases at J; junction bases unmatched: 9. This CDR3 is CASSPVSGGPYEQFF. The CDR3 DNA reads TGCGCCAGCAGCCCTGTTAGCGGGGGGCCCTATGAGCAGTTCTTC.

The CDR3 sequence is CASKRGQSTDTQYF. The CDR3, as DNA: TGTGCCAGCAAACGGGGACAGAGCACAGATACGCAGTATTTT. The chain carries TRBV7-8 and TRBJ2-3; 7 nucleotides align to TRBD1. Per the germline V gene, CDR1 is SGHVS and CDR2 is FQNEAQ. CDR3 size: 14 residues. Losses at the gene ends were 7 bases for V and 0 bases for J; bases not matched to a gene: 4. Together with reference TRBV7-8 and TRBJ2-3, the CDR3 gives the full variable domain: GAGVSQSPRYKVAKRGQDVALRCDPISGHVSLFWYQQALGQGPEFLTYFQNEAQLDKSGLPSDRFFAERPEGSVSTLKIQRTQQEDSAVYLCASKRGQSTDTQYFGPGTRLTVL.

This clonotype was found a few times. This chain uses TRBV4-1 with TRBJ2-5; 12 bases are a match to TRBD2. V lost 4 bases and J lost 5; bases outside the gene matches: 11. Germline CDR1 is MGHRA and CDR2 is YSYEKL. This CDR3 spans 17 amino acids. The CDR3 region has the DNA TGCGCCAGCAGCCGGAGACGACTAGCGGGAGCGAGGGAGACCCAGTACTTC. Its protein is CASSRRRLAGARETQYF.

V is TRBV2 and J is TRBJ2-7, with D tentatively TRBD1 or TRBD2 (5 bases each). The CDR3 loop spans 15 amino acids. Germline CDR1 and CDR2: SNHLY and FYNNEI. V lost 5 bases and J lost 0, with 14 bases in between. CDR3 sequence (DNA): TGTGCCAGCAGTTTGCTGGGGACGAGCTCCTACGAGCAGTACTTC. It specifies CASSLLGTSSYEQYF.

This clonotype was counted at least ten times. The chain links TRBV11-1 to TRBJ2-7; weak D call: TRBD1 (6 bases). V was shortened by 1 base and J by 3 bases, with 10 bases between the two germline ends. There are 14 residues in the CDR3. Per germline, CDR1 SGHAT and CDR2 FQDESV (reference sequence). The CDR3: CASSLGSDSYEQYF. CDR3 DNA: TGTGCCAGCAGCTTAGGATCGGACAGCTACGAGCAGTACTTC.

This clonotype was detected only a few times. V is TRBV7-9 and J is TRBJ2-5, with D unclear. CDR3 length: 13 amino acids. The V gene lost 1 base and the J gene lost 5 bases, with 8 bases spanning the gap. Germline assignment: CDR1 SEHNR and CDR2 FQNEAQ (reference sequence). Here the CDR3 reads CASSLVGAETQYF. DNA for the CDR3: TGTGCCAGCAGCTTAGTAGGAGCGGAGACCCAGTACTTC.

The chain links TRBV19 to TRBJ2-3; the D gene is possibly TRBD1 (5 bases). This CDR3 region has 14 residues. V was clipped by 8 bases and J by 4 bases, with 16 bases between them. Germline values: CDR1 LNHDA, CDR2 SQIVND (reference sequence). The CDR3 spells CASGVGVDADTQYF. CDR3 bases: TGTGCCAGTGGGGTAGGGGTTGATGCAGATACGCAGTATTTT. The full variable domain, completed using reference TRBV19 and TRBJ2-3, is DGGITQSPKYLFRKEGQNVTLSCEQNLNHDAMYWYRQDPGQGLRLIYYSQIVNDFQKGDIAEGYSVSREKKESFPLTVTSAQKNPTAFYLCASGVGVDADTQYFGPGTRLTVL.

CDR3 loop: CASKPSGINEQFF. The CDR3 DNA sequence: TGCGCCAGCAAGCCTAGCGGGATAAATGAGCAGTTCTTC. The V call is TRBV5-1, the J call TRBJ2-1; 9 bases agree with TRBD2. CDR3 length: 13 residues. J lost 7 bases, V lost 6 bases, and 5 bases had no gene match. Germline loops: CDR1 SGHRS, CDR2 YFSETQ.

Concerning this clonotype: No conserved phenylalanine or tryptophan ends this CDR3, so it is likely a read error. It is unclear where the CDR3 begins or ends on the DNA, so no DNA is shown, and the CDR3 is as TCRdb lists it. This rearrangement joins TRBV7-2 to TRBJ2-7; the tabulated D call, TRBD1, remains unverified against the DNA. The CDR3 is 8 residues long, counting both termini. In germline, CDR1 is SGHTA, CDR2 FQGNSA. The CDR3 reads CASSLDRQ.

V gene TRBV24-1 combines with J gene TRBJ2-2; no clear D. Trimming took 3 bases from V and 2 from J, leaving 9 bases between them. There are 15 residues in the CDR3. Looked up from germline, CDR1 is KGHDR and CDR2 is SFDVKD. The CDR3 loop is CATSDTSTNTGELFF. As DNA, the CDR3 is TGTGCCACCAGTGATACTTCGACCAACACCGGGGAGCTGTTTTTT.

The gene calls are TRBV6-1 and TRBJ1-2; D call uncertain. Trimming removed 6 bases from V and 4 bases from J, with 12 bases in between. Germline CDR1 reads MNHNS; CDR2 reads SASEGT. CDR3 size: 13 residues. The CDR3 sequence is CASSPNPGYGYTF. The DNA for the CDR3 is TGTGCCAGCAGCCCCAACCCGGGCTATGGCTACACCTTC.

The chain joins TRBV12-3 or TRBV12-4 to TRBJ2-7, with a weak D call TRBD2 (6 bases). V was pared by 5 bases and J by 4 bases, with 21 bases between. This CDR3 is built from 16 residues. DNA for the CDR3: TGTGCCAGCAGTAATACCGGGACTCCTTCGTCATACGAGCAGTACTTC. Protein product: CASSNTGTPSSYEQYF.

Regarding this clonotype: Since a much larger clone is just one base distant, this may be a read error. The CDR3, as DNA: TGTGCCAGCAGTTACATCTCAGGCTCTGGGGCCAACGCCCTGACTTTC. It translates to CASSYISGSGANALTF. The V call is TRBV6-5, the J call TRBJ2-6, with D perhaps TRBD1 (5 bases). The CDR3 is 16 residues long. Germline-derived CDR1 and CDR2 are MNHEY and SVGAGI.

V gene TRBV19 combines with J gene TRBJ1-2, with D possibly matching TRBD1 (5 bases). Per germline, CDR1 LNHDA and CDR2 SQIVND (reference sequence). V lost 7 bases to trimming and J lost 4 bases, with 16 bases between them. The CDR3 extends over 14 amino acids. The CDR3 DNA is TGTGCCAGTATCCCCGAGGGGAGCGGCTATGGCTACACCTTC. This encodes CASIPEGSGYGYTF. The full variable domain, rest sourced from reference TRBV19 and TRBJ1-2, is DGGITQSPKYLFRKEGQNVTLSCEQNLNHDAMYWYRQDPGQGLRLIYYSQIVNDFQKGDIAEGYSVSREKKESFPLTVTSAQKNPTAFYLCASIPEGSGYGYTFGSGTRLTVV.

This sequence joins TRBV19 and TRBJ1-6; 7 bases are shared with TRBD1. Germline V gives CDR1 LNHDA, CDR2 SQIVND (reference sequence). CDR3 length equals 15 residues. The J segment lost 7 bases and the V segment lost 4 bases, leaving 7 bases of the junction unmatched. This chain's CDR3 is CASSRAGQSNSPLHF. DNA of the CDR3: TGTGCCAGTAGTAGGGCGGGACAGAGCAATTCACCCCTCCACTTT.

In its sample, this clonotype was seen a few times. The V gene is TRBV6-1, the J gene TRBJ2-1; D is undetermined. V gave up 6 bases and J gave up 2 bases, with 14 bases separating them. The CDR3 is made up of 15 amino acids. Germline V gene sequence: CDR1 MNHNS, CDR2 SASEGT. CDR3 in DNA: TGTGCCAGCAGCTTCGAGTTACTACCCTACAATGAGCAGTTCTTC. This encodes CASSFELLPYNEQFF.

V gene TRBV2 combines with J gene TRBJ2-3, with 8 bases that match TRBD1. This CDR3 contains 14 residues. After removal of 5 bases from V and 5 bases from J, the junction contained 6 bases not matched to a gene. The germline V gene encodes CDR1 SNHLY and CDR2 FYNNEI. The CDR3 nucleotides read TGTGCCAGCAGTTACACAGGGGGAAAAGATACGCAGTATTTT. Its translation is CASSYTGGKDTQYF.

This rearrangement joins TRBV19 to TRBJ2-3; the D gene is possibly TRBD1 (6 bases). The V gene lost 10 bases and the J gene lost 2 bases, with 16 bases spanning the gap. This CDR3 comprises 14 residues. Looked up from germline, CDR1 is LNHDA and CDR2 is SQIVND (reference sequence). This CDR3 is CATDGDTYTDTQYF. The CDR3 DNA sequence: TGTGCCACCGACGGGGACACCTACACAGATACGCAGTATTTT.

At least ten counts were recorded for this clonotype. The rearrangement joins TRBV6-2 or TRBV6-3 to TRBJ2-7, with 11 bases that match TRBD2. The CDR3 length is 15 residues. Germline CDR1 is MNHEY and CDR2 is SVGEGT. With 2 bases clipped from V and 4 bases from J, the junction kept 4 bases outside the gene matches. CDR3 DNA: TGTGCCAGCAGTTACAGGGCTAGCGGGGGGTACGAGCAGTACTTC. Its translation: CASSYRASGGYEQYF.

The chain is built from TRBV24-1 and TRBJ2-1, with D possibly called TRBD1 or TRBD2 (6 bases each). This CDR3 has 16 amino acids. V gave up 2 bases and J gave up 3 bases, with 13 bases separating them. Germline CDR1 KGHDR, CDR2 SFDVKD. CDR3 region: CATSDYREDDYNEQFF. The CDR3 nucleotides read TGTGCCACCAGTGATTACAGGGAGGACGACTACAATGAGCAGTTCTTC.

This clonotype has just a few counts. The V and J genes are TRBV29-1 and TRBJ1-2; a possible D gene is TRBD1 (5 bases). V was trimmed by 0 bases and J by 4 bases, leaving 12 bases between them. The CDR3 has 14 amino acids. The V gene's germline CDR1 is SQVTM and CDR2 ANQGSEA. DNA for the CDR3: TGCAGCGTTGAAGATAAGGGGAGGGGCTATGGCTACACCTTC. Protein: CSVEDKGRGYGYTF.

A word on this clonotype: A read error may account for a junction end that differs from germline. The J gene is TRBJ2-1, the V gene TRBV12-3 or TRBV12-4; 14 bases are a match to TRBD2. The CDR3 extends over 15 amino acids. CDR3 sequence: CASSKGLAGGNEQFF. The DNA for the CDR3 is TGCGCCAGCAGCAAAGGACTAGCGGGAGGAAATGAGCAGTTCTTC.

This clonotype is medium-sized (0.01 to 0.1%) within its sample. The chain joins TRBV15 to TRBJ2-5, with D possibly TRBD2 on 6 matching bases. Trimming took 5 bases from V and 4 from J, leaving 14 bases between them. CDR1 is LNHNV and CDR2 is YYDKDF in the germline V gene (reference sequence). The CDR3 has 14 residues. This CDR3 is CATSGRGGGETQYF. The CDR3 coding sequence is TGTGCCACCAGCGGAAGGGGAGGTGGAGAGACCCAGTACTTC. Using reference TRBV15 and TRBJ2-5 for the parts outside the CDR3, the full variable domain is DAMVIQNPRYQVTQFGKPVTLSCSQTLNHNVMYWYQQKSSQAPKLLFHYYDKDFNNEADTPDNFQSRRPNTSFCFLDIRSPGLGDTAMYLCATSGRGGGETQYFGPGTRLLVL.